A single sample gave rise to the 29 T cell receptor beta chains below, sequenced in a study of response to subunit inactivated influenza vaccine. TCRdb reanalysed the RT-PCR reads using MiXCR and keeps one entry per CDR3 protein. The repertoire holds more than 600,000 distinct CDR3 sequences, with under 20% as singletons. The specimen was PBMCs from blood, collected more than 4 days after vaccination. These receptors were collected from a man aged 45 to 65 who received an inactivated influenza vaccine.

This clonotype was found a few times. CDR3 DNA: TGCGCCAGCAGCCAAGATAAAGGGGCTCTTGAGCAGTTCTTC. Translating it yields CASSQDKGALEQFF. This rearrangement joins TRBV4-3 to TRBJ2-1; possibly TRBD1 for D (5 bases). The ends were cut back, 0 bases at V and 9 bases at J, with 12 bases in the middle. CDR1 is LGHNA, CDR2 YSLEER, per germline. This CDR3 is built from 14 residues.

This clonotype showed up many times. The rearrangement joins TRBV25-1 to TRBJ2-2; D gene ambiguous. CDR1 is MGHDK and CDR2 is SYGVNS in the germline V gene. This CDR3 is 13 amino acids long. Trimming cost V 0 bases and J 2 bases, with 1 base left between them. CDR3 coding DNA: TGTGCCAGCAGTGAATATAACACCGGGGAGCTGTTTTTT. Its translation is CASSEYNTGELFF.

This rearrangement joins TRBV5-1 to TRBJ2-7, with D tentatively TRBD2 (6 bases). Germline CDR1 is SGHRS and CDR2 is YFSETQ. V was cut by 7 bases and J by 2 bases, with 16 bases left in between. This CDR3 contains 14 residues. The CDR3 bases are TGCGCCAGCGGACCGGGACTTTCAACCTACGAGCAGTACTTC. Its protein product is CASGPGLSTYEQYF.

This clonotype was seen at least ten times. The genes are TRBV29-1 and TRBJ1-1; tentatively, D is TRBD1 (5 bases). Germline V gene lookup returns CDR1 SQVTM and CDR2 ANQGSEA. V was cut by 7 bases and J by 10 bases, with 22 bases left in between. CDR3 size: 13 residues. The CDR3 sequence: CSAKAWGLRGAFF. The CDR3 DNA follows: TGCAGCGCCAAAGCGTGGGGACTGAGGGGAGCTTTCTTT.

The chain uses TRBV4-1 and TRBJ2-1, with D perhaps given as TRBD1 or TRBD2 (5 bases each). Germline CDR1 MGHRA, CDR2 YSYEKL. There are 15 residues in the CDR3. Trimming removed 0 bases at V and 6 bases at J, with 12 bases between. This chain's CDR3 is CASSQDILGANEQFF. CDR3 DNA sequence: TGCGCCAGCAGCCAAGATATACTAGGGGCCAATGAGCAGTTCTTC.

The chain employs TRBV12-3 or TRBV12-4 and TRBJ1-5, with no clear D. Trimming stripped 4 bases from V and 5 bases from J, with 6 bases between. The CDR3 contains 12 residues. DNA of the CDR3: TGTGCCAGCAGTTCGTTCGATCAGCCCCAGCATTTT. Translated, it gives CASSSFDQPQHF.

This clonotype was observed many times. The chain combines TRBV6-2 or TRBV6-3 with TRBJ2-3, with a tentative D call TRBD2 (5 bases). In germline, CDR1 is MNHEY, CDR2 SVGEGT. V lost 2 bases and J lost 4, with 10 bases in between. This CDR3 has 14 residues. CDR3 loop: CASSYLGGPDTQYF. In nucleotides, the CDR3 is TGTGCCAGCAGTTACCTTGGAGGCCCAGATACGCAGTATTTT.

A few counts support this clonotype. The V gene is TRBV20-1, the J gene TRBJ2-7; 8 positions match TRBD2. V lost 3 bases and J lost 3; bases outside the gene matches: 7. The CDR3 runs 14 residues. CDR1 and CDR2 from the germline V gene are DFQATT and SNEGSKA (reference sequence). Here the CDR3 reads CSASVAGPRYEQYF. DNA for the CDR3: TGCAGTGCTAGCGTAGCGGGGCCTCGCTACGAGCAGTACTTC.

This chain connects TRBV19 to TRBJ2-4; D might be TRBD1 (5 bases). The V gene lost 5 bases and the J gene lost 2 bases, with 10 bases spanning the gap. Germline V gene data show CDR1 as LNHDA and CDR2 as SQIVND (reference sequence). This CDR3 comprises 14 residues. The CDR3, as DNA: TGTGCCAGTAGTGTTAGGGGTACCAAAAACATTCAGTACTTC. It codes for CASSVRGTKNIQYF.

The V call is TRBV20-1, the J call TRBJ1-6; D is undetermined. Trimming left V 0 bases short and J 7 bases short, with 13 bases between. Germline lookup yields CDR1 DFQATT and CDR2 SNEGSKA (reference sequence). CDR3 length: 15 amino acids. The CDR3 region is CSARDVQIRNSPLHF. The DNA of the CDR3 is TGCAGTGCTAGAGATGTCCAGATAAGGAATTCACCCCTCCACTTT.

This clonotype was detected only a few times. This chain uses TRBV6-5 with TRBJ1-2; 8 bases match TRBD1. The CDR3 totals 13 residues. The germline V gene has CDR1 MNHEY and CDR2 SVGAGI. With V trimmed by 3 bases and J by 7 bases, 4 bases remained unmatched. The CDR3: CASSYTTGVGYTF. CDR3 bases: TGTGCCAGCAGTTATACGACAGGGGTTGGCTACACCTTC.

A few counts support this clonotype. The chain recombines TRBV28 with TRBJ1-2; 12 nucleotides agree with TRBD1. The V segment lost 3 bases and the J segment 7 bases; nucleotides outside the gene matches: 3. Germline assignment: CDR1 MDHEN and CDR2 SYDVKM. The CDR3 contains 14 residues. CDR3 loop: CASSLGQGARGYTF. The CDR3 nucleotides are TGTGCCAGCAGTTTGGGACAGGGGGCTCGTGGCTACACCTTC.

The sample holds a few counts of this clonotype. The chain combines TRBV7-9 with TRBJ2-4; 9 bases fit TRBD1. Germline V lookup: CDR1 SEHNR, CDR2 FQNEAQ (reference sequence). Trimming cost V 5 bases and J 5 bases; bases outside gene matches: 10. CDR3 length: 16 residues. The CDR3 loop reads CASSLPTGGSQNIQYF. In DNA, the CDR3 is TGTGCCAGCAGCCTACCGACAGGGGGTTCCCAAAACATTCAGTACTTC.

This clonotype was counted only a few times. The chain uses TRBV4-3 and TRBJ2-2; 7 nucleotides align to TRBD1. This CDR3 is 17 amino acids long. Germline V gene lookup returns CDR1 LGHNA and CDR2 YSLEER. The junction had 11 bases not matched to a gene; V was cut back by 0 bases and J by 7 bases. CDR3 bases: TGCGCCAGCAGCCAAGATGGAACAGGGGTGGGGAGCGGGGAGCTGTTTTTT. It specifies CASSQDGTGVGSGELFF.

Comments on this clonotype: One junction end does not reproduce the germline sequence, and a read error may be involved. The chain has TRBV4-2 and TRBJ2-7, with D unclear. The CDR3 consists of 15 residues. Per germline, CDR1 LGHNA and CDR2 YNFKEQ. The CDR3 region has the DNA TGTGTCAGCAGCCAAGTTTATCAAGGATACTACGAGCAGTACTTC. Amino acid sequence: CVSSQVYQGYYEQYF.

The genes are TRBV11-1 and TRBJ2-1; 8 bases are a match to TRBD2. The CDR3 runs to 17 residues. The germline gives CDR1 SGHAT, CDR2 FQDESV (reference sequence). V dropped 3 bases and J dropped 0; count of bases not matched to a gene: 7. The CDR3 sequence: CASSFTSGGSSYNEQFF. CDR3 DNA sequence: TGTGCCAGCAGCTTTACGAGCGGGGGCAGCTCCTACAATGAGCAGTTCTTC.

This clonotype showed up just a few times. The V and J genes are TRBV28 and TRBJ2-3; 8 nucleotides line up with TRBD2. Germline V CDR1 and CDR2: MDHEN, SYDVKM. V dropped 4 bases and J dropped 0; count of bases not matched to a gene: 21. The CDR3 is made up of 21 amino acids. The chain's CDR3 is CASSSPLGLMIAGPSTDTQYF. In DNA form, the CDR3 reads TGTGCCAGCAGTTCCCCCCTCGGTCTTATGATAGCGGGGCCGAGCACAGATACGCAGTATTTT.

V usage is TRBV6-2 or TRBV6-3 and J usage is TRBJ2-7; 9 nucleotides match TRBD2. This CDR3 region has 15 residues. Looked up from germline, CDR1 is MNHEY and CDR2 is SVGEGT. With V trimmed by 6 bases and J by 0 bases, 6 bases remained unmatched. In DNA, the CDR3 is TGTGCCAGCAGACCTAGCGGGAAGAGCTCCTACGAGCAGTACTTC. It yields the protein CASRPSGKSSYEQYF.

The chain couples TRBV6-1 to TRBJ2-5, with 11 bases lining up with TRBD2. The CDR3 runs to 19 residues. Unmatched junction bases numbered 15, after V lost 5 bases and J lost 1 base. The germline V gene encodes CDR1 MNHNS and CDR2 SASEGT. For the CDR3, the DNA is TGTGCCAGCAGTCCCCTTGGGGTGACTAGCGGGACGTTCCAAGAGACCCAGTACTTC. As protein: CASSPLGVTSGTFQETQYF.

The sample holds a few counts of this clonotype. The rearrangement joins TRBV7-3 to TRBJ2-3, with D unresolved. Trimming took 1 base from V and 6 from J, leaving 8 bases between them. CDR1 and CDR2 from the germline V gene are SGHTA and FQGTGA. The CDR3 is 13 amino acids. The CDR3 DNA sequence: TGTGCCAGCAGCTTAAGTTACTCGGATACGCAGTATTTT. Residues: CASSLSYSDTQYF.

In this sample, this clonotype turned up a few times. This rearrangement joins TRBV18 to TRBJ2-1, with 7 positions matching TRBD2. CDR1 and CDR2 (germline): KGHSH, LQKENI. The J segment lost 8 bases and the V segment lost 0 bases, leaving 4 bases of the junction unmatched. The CDR3 spans 14 residues. The CDR3 DNA follows: TGTGCCAGCTCACCACCGGGACTATCGTATGAGCAGTTCTTC. Translation: CASSPPGLSYEQFF.

The chain is built from TRBV7-9 and TRBJ2-3; TRBD2 aligns across 10 bases. Trimming at V came to 0 bases and at J to 9 bases, leaving 6 bases not matched to a gene. The CDR3 runs 15 residues. CDR1 and CDR2 from the germline V gene are SEHNR and FQNEAQ (reference sequence). The CDR3 nucleotides read TGTGCCAGCAGCTTAGCCGGGACTAGCGCAGGAACGCAGTATTTT. Its translation: CASSLAGTSAGTQYF.

A few counts support this clonotype. The V gene is TRBV4-1, the J gene TRBJ2-3, with 7 bases that match TRBD2. Unmatched junction bases numbered 13, after V lost 6 bases and J lost 4 bases. CDR1 MGHRA and CDR2 YSYEKL come from the germline V gene. The CDR3 extends over 16 amino acids. The CDR3 nucleotides are TGCGCCAGCAGTCGCGTTGATGCGGGGGAGTCAGATACGCAGTATTTT. Translating gives CASSRVDAGESDTQYF.

This clonotype was picked up a small number of times. The V gene is TRBV5-1, the J gene TRBJ2-3; 7 bases are shared with TRBD1. In germline, CDR1 is SGHRS, CDR2 YFSETQ. This CDR3 is 17 amino acids long. With V trimmed by 1 base and J by 3 bases, 11 bases remained unmatched. CDR3 residues: CASSLRLRQGYTDTQYF. CDR3 in DNA: TGCGCCAGCAGCTTGCGATTGAGACAGGGATATACAGATACGCAGTATTTT.

This clonotype showed up just a few times. The chain has TRBV6-5 and TRBJ2-7, with D possibly TRBD1 on 5 matching bases. The germline gives CDR1 MNHEY, CDR2 SVGAGI. V dropped 8 bases and J dropped 7 bases, with 12 bases sitting between them. The CDR3 is 11 residues long. DNA for the CDR3: TGTGCCAGCGTCAAGGGGCGAGAGCAGTACTTC. It codes for CASVKGREQYF.

This clonotype was picked up many times. One junction end disagrees with the germline gene, perhaps due to a read error. Written as DNA, the CDR3 is TGTGCCAGCAGTTTAGCGCCCAATGAGCAGTTCTTC. Protein product: CASSLAPNEQFF. This sequence joins TRBV7-9 and TRBJ2-1, with a weak D call TRBD2 (5 bases). Germline-derived CDR1 and CDR2 are SEHNR and FQNEAQ (reference sequence). The CDR3 covers 12 residues.

The sample holds a few counts of this clonotype. The chain combines TRBV7-2 with TRBJ1-1, with D unclear. This CDR3 spans 13 amino acids. Trimming left V 7 bases short and J 0 bases short, with 9 bases between. Germline CDR1 SGHTA, CDR2 FQGNSA. The DNA for the CDR3 is TGTGCCAGCACCATCTGGGTGAACACTGAAGCTTTCTTT. Protein product: CASTIWVNTEAFF.

This clonotype was seen a few times. A junction boundary mismatches the germline segment, possibly from a read error. The chain has TRBV28 and TRBJ2-7, with a weak D call TRBD2 (5 bases). The CDR3 runs 14 residues. Germline CDR1 reads MDHEN; CDR2 reads SYDVKM. CDR3 in amino acids: CASSLLLVSNEQYF. The CDR3, as DNA: TGTGCCAGCAGTCTCCTACTAGTCTCCAACGAGCAGTACTTC.

The gene calls are TRBV18 and TRBJ2-7; D may correspond to TRBD1 or TRBD2 (5 bases each). The V gene lost 3 bases and the J gene lost 10 bases, with 16 bases spanning the gap. The CDR3 runs to 13 residues. Germline CDR1 reads KGHSH; CDR2 reads LQKENI. DNA of the CDR3: TGTGCCAGCTCACCGTCGGACACCCGGGGACAGTACTTC. Residues: CASSPSDTRGQYF.